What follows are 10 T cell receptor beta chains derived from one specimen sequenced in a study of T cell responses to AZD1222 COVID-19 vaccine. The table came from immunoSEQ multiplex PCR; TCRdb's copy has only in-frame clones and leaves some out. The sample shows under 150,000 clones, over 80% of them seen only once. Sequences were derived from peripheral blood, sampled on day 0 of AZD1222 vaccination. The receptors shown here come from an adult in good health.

The CDR3 sequence is CASSRIGLAGGGLQETQYF. The CDR3 DNA follows: TGCGCCAGCAGCCGAATTGGACTAGCGGGAGGGGGCCTCCAAGAGACCCAGTACTTC. The chain has TRBV5-1 and TRBJ2-5; TRBD2 aligns across 15 bases. Trimming removed 4 bases from V and 1 base from J; junction bases left unmatched: 11. This CDR3 spans 19 amino acids. The germline V gene encodes CDR1 SGHRS and CDR2 YFSETQ. The full variable domain, with the rest looked up from reference TRBV5-1 and TRBJ2-5, is KAGVTQTPRYLIKTRGQQVTLSCSPISGHRSVSWYQQTPGQGLQFLFEYFSETQRNKGNFPGRFSGRQFSNSRSEMNVSTLELGDSALYLCASSRIGLAGGGLQETQYFGPGTRLLVL.

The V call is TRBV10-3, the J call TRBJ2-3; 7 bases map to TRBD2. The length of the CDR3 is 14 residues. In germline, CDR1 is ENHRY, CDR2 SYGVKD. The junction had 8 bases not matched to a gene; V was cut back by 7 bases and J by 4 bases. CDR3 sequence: CAIMRGGSSDTQYF. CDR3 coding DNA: TGTGCCATCATGAGGGGCGGGAGCTCAGATACGCAGTATTTT.

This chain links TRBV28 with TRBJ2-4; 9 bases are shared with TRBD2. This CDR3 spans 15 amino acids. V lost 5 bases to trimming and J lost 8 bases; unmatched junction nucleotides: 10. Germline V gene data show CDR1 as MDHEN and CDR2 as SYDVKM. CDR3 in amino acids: CASSPSGTSRDIQYF. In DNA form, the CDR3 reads TGTGCCAGCAGTCCCTCCGGGACTAGCAGGGACATTCAGTACTTC.

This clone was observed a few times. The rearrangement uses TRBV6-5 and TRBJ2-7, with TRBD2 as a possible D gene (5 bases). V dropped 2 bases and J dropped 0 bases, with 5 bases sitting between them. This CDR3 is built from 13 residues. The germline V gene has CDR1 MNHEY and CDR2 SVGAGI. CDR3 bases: TGTGCCAGCAGTTACCGGGACTCCTACGAGCAGTACTTC. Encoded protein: CASSYRDSYEQYF.

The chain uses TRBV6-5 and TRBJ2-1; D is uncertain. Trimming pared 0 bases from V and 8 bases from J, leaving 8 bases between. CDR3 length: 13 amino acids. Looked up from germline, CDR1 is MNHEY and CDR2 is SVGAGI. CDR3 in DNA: TGTGCCAGCAGTTACTCGCAAGTGCATGAGCAGTTCTTC. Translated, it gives CASSYSQVHEQFF.

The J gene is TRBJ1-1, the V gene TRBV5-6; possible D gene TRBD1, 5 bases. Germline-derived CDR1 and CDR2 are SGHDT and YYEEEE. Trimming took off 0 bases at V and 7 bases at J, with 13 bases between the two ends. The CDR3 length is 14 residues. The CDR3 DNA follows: TGTGCCAGCAGCTTGGGGATCAGGGACGGTGAAGCTTTCTTT. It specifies CASSLGIRDGEAFF.

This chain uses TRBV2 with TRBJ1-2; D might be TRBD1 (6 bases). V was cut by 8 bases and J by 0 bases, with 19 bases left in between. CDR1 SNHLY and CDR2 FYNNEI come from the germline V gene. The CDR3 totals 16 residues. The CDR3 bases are TGTGCCAGCCAGGGGACGGGGGGACCTACTAACTATGGCTACACCTTC. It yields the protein CASQGTGGPTNYGYTF.

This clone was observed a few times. DNA of the CDR3: TGTGCCAGCAGCTTGGCGGGAGGGGCCCACAATGAGCAGTTCTTC. Its translation: CASSLAGGAHNEQFF. The chain carries TRBV11-3 and TRBJ2-1, with 9 bases lining up with TRBD2. The CDR3 length is 15 residues. The V gene end was trimmed by 3 bases and the J gene end by 5 bases; junction bases not matched to a gene: 5. Germline loops: CDR1 SGHNT, CDR2 YENEEA.

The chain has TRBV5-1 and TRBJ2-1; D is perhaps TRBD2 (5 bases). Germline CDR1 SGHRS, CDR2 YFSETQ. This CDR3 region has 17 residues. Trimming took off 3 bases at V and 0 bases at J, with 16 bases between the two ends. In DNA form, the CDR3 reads TGCGCCAGCAGCTCTACTGGACTTTCGAGCTCCTACAATGAGCAGTTCTTC. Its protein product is CASSSTGLSSSYNEQFF.

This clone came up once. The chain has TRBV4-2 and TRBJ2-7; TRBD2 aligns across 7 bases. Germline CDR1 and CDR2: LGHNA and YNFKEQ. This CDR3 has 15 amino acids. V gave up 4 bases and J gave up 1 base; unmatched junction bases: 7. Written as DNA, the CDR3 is TGTGCCAGCAGCCGAGAACTAGCGCCTTCCTACGAGCAGTACTTC. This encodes CASSRELAPSYEQYF.